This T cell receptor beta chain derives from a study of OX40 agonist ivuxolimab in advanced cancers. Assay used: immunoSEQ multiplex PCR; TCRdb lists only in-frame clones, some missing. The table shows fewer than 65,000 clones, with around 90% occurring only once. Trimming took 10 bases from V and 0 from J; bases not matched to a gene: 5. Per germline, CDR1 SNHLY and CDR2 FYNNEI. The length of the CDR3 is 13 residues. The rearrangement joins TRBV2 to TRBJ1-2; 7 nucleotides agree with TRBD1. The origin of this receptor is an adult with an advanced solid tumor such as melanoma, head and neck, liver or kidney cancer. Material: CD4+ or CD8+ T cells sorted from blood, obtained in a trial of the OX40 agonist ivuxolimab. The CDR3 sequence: CATATGTNYGYTF. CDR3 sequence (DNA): TGTGCCACTGCGACAGGGACTAACTATGGCTACACCTTC.